This is a list of T cell receptor beta chains from one sample in a study of control samples from healthy donors and cancer patients. The table came from immunoSEQ multiplex PCR; TCRdb's copy has only in-frame clones and leaves some out. Among fewer than 30,000 clones listed, 87% were seen once. Sequenced material: PBMCs. The receptors come from a woman between 35 and 50 years old with lung cancer. Both conserved end residues are part of each CDR3. D genes are given only for firm matches. Expanded clones get a size class; other rows say once, few or many, or leave the size out.

TRBV6-5	TRBJ1-6	.	TRBD1	TGTGCCAGCAGTTTCGGACAGGGGGCGTCCACCCTCCACTTT	CASSFGQGASTLHF
TRBV4-3	TRBJ2-7	.	TRBD1	TGCGCCAGCAGCCAAGATGACAGGGGCTCCTACGAGCAGTACTTC	CASSQDDRGSYEQYF
TRBV28	TRBJ2-5	.	.	TGTGCCAGCAGTTTATACTGGGACGGCGACGGACTGTTGGATGAGACCCAGTACTTC	CASSLYWDGDGLLDETQYF
TRBV27	TRBJ2-7	.	.	TGTGCCAGCAGCCCTGGGGGGAACCCCTACGAGCAGTACTTC	CASSPGGNPYEQYF
TRBV19	TRBJ2-6	.	.	TGTGCCAGTAGTATCATGGTCGGGGGCTCTGGGGCCAACGTCCTGACTTTC	CASSIMVGGSGANVLTF
TRBV24-1	TRBJ1-6	.	TRBD1	TGTGCCACCAGTGCGGGACAGTATAATTCACCCCTCCACTTT	CATSAGQYNSPLHF
TRBV6-5	TRBJ2-5	.	.	TGTGCCAGCAGTTACTCCGAGACCCAGTACTTC	CASSYSETQYF
TRBV7-9	TRBJ1-1	.	.	TGTGCCAGCAGCTTAAGGAGGACATCGAACACTGAAGCTTTCTTT	CASSLRRTSNTEAFF
TRBV9	TRBJ2-5	.	.	TGTGCCAGCAGCGTAGATGGCAGGTTTGGAGAGACCCAGTACTTC	CASSVDGRFGETQYF
TRBV19	TRBJ2-7	.	TRBD1	TGTGCCAGTAGCCAGACAGGGGGTGTCACCTACGAGCAGTACTTC	CASSQTGGVTYEQYF
TRBV2	TRBJ2-1	once	.	TGTGCCAGCAGTGGTTACGGACACTACAATGAGCAGTTCTTC	CASSGYGHYNEQFF
TRBV7-6	TRBJ2-1	.	.	TGTGCCAGCAGCATCATCGGCAATGAGCAGTTCTTC	CASSIIGNEQFF
TRBV6-6	TRBJ1-6	.	.	TGTGCCAGCAGTACCGGGAACTATAATTCACCCCTCCACTTT	CASSTGNYNSPLHF
TRBV9	TRBJ1-6	.	.	TGTGCCAGCAGCGGACAGGACAATTCACCCCTCCACTTT	CASSGQDNSPLHF
TRBV7-8	TRBJ1-5	.	.	TGTGCCAGCAGCTTGGCCGAACTCCGGCCCCAGCATTTT	CASSLAELRPQHF
TRBV7-2	TRBJ2-6	.	.	TGTGCCAGCAGCTTCAGGGTAACTTCTGGGGCCAACGTCCTGACTTTC	CASSFRVTSGANVLTF
TRBV6-5	TRBJ2-3	.	TRBD1	TGTGCCAGCAGAAGGACAGGGAAAGATACGCAGTATTTT	CASRRTGKDTQYF
TRBV12-3/TRBV12-4	TRBJ1-2	.	.	TGTGCCAGCAGTCCGGTAGCAGGGCGCGGCTACACCTTC	CASSPVAGRGYTF
TRBV25-1	TRBJ2-5	.	.	TGTGCCAGCAGTGGAAAAACGTGGGAGACCCAGTACTTC	CASSGKTWETQYF
TRBV4-3	TRBJ2-7	.	TRBD1	TGCGCCAGCAGCCAAGATGAAGCAGGGGGCTACGAGCAGTACTTC	CASSQDEAGGYEQYF
TRBV11-3	TRBJ1-1	.	.	TGTGCCAGCAGCTCCTTTGGGGACGCGAACACTGAAGCTTTCTTT	CASSSFGDANTEAFF
TRBV12-3/TRBV12-4	TRBJ1-4	.	.	TGTGCCAGCAGGGCCGGGGCTAATGAAAAACTGTTTTTT	CASRAGANEKLFF
TRBV5-6	TRBJ2-5	.	.	TGTGCCAGCAGCTTGGGACTGCAAGAGACCCAGTACTTC	CASSLGLQETQYF
TRBV7-9	TRBJ1-1	.	.	TGTGCCAGCAGCTTATTAGGGCTTGTGATGAACACTGAAGCTTTCTTT	CASSLLGLVMNTEAFF
TRBV30	TRBJ2-1	.	.	TGTGCCTGGCGACTTCAAGGGACCTACAATGAGCAGTTCTTC	CAWRLQGTYNEQFF
TRBV7-6	TRBJ2-3	.	TRBD2	TGTGCCAGCAGCTTCATTCTAGCGGCAGATACGCAGTATTTT	CASSFILAADTQYF
TRBV12-3/TRBV12-4	TRBJ2-7	.	.	TGTGCCAGCAGTTTTGGGAGAGGCAACGAGCAGTACTTC	CASSFGRGNEQYF
TRBV5-1	TRBJ2-1	once	.	TGCGCCAGCAGCTTGATGACGGACTCCTACAATGAGCAGTTCTTC	CASSLMTDSYNEQFF
TRBV9	TRBJ1-1	.	.	TGTGCCAGCAGCGCTTCCGGACACCCGAACACTGAAGCTTTCTTT	CASSASGHPNTEAFF
TRBV9	TRBJ1-2	.	.	TGTGCCAGCAGCAGATTCCGGGACTATGGCTACACCTTC	CASSRFRDYGYTF
TRBV11-3	TRBJ2-2	once	.	TGTGCCAGCAGTCGACCGGGCTGTCCGTCTCCGTCGGTCACCGGGGAGCTGTTTTTT	CASSRPGCPSPSVTGELFF
TRBV6-6	TRBJ2-2	.	.	TGTGCCAGCAGCCCCGTCAACACCGGGGAGCTGTTTTTT	CASSPVNTGELFF
TRBV6-5	TRBJ1-1	.	.	TGTTACGTCAGGGCGAGGACTGAAGCTTTCTTT	CYVRARTEAFF
TRBV14	TRBJ2-5	few	TRBD1	TGTGCCAGCAGCCAGTACAGGGGGTACTCGGAGACCCAGTACTTC	CASSQYRGYSETQYF
TRBV19	TRBJ2-2	.	.	TGTGCCAGTAGGAGGGTAATGGACACCGGGGAGCTGTTTTTT	CASRRVMDTGELFF
TRBV4-2	TRBJ1-6	.	.	TGTGCCAGCAGCTGGGACGTCGAGATGGATTCACCCCTCCACTTT	CASSWDVEMDSPLHF
TRBV18	TRBJ1-3	.	.	TGTGCCAGCTCACCACAAGTTTCTGGAAACACCATATATTTT	CASSPQVSGNTIYF
TRBV6-5	TRBJ2-7	.	TRBD1	TGTGCCAGCAGGACTCGGACAGGGGAACCCTACGAGCAGTACTTC	CASRTRTGEPYEQYF
TRBV11-3	TRBJ1-1	.	.	TGTGCCAGCAGGATGGGGGAACAGGGAAACACTGAAGCTTTCTTT	CASRMGEQGNTEAFF
TRBV19	TRBJ2-5	.	TRBD1	TGTGCCAGTAGTACTCTCACCCAGGGGGCGACCCGACAAGAGACCCAGTACTTC	CASSTLTQGATRQETQYF
TRBV4-3	TRBJ1-1	.	TRBD1	TGCGCCAGCAGCTGGACCGACAGGGACACTGAAGCTTTCTTT	CASSWTDRDTEAFF
TRBV23-1	TRBJ2-7	.	.	TGCGCCAGCACCCCGGAAATGTTGGCAGGGTACGGGGGGCAGTACTTC	CASTPEMLAGYGGQYF
TRBV30	TRBJ1-1	.	.	TGTGCCTGGAGTGTACAGCAGGGGTACACTGAAGCTTTCTTT	CAWSVQQGYTEAFF
TRBV3-1/TRBV3-2	TRBJ1-6	.	.	TGTGCCAGCAGCCAAGGATACAGCCCCAATTCACCCCTCCACTTT	CASSQGYSPNSPLHF
TRBV7-3	TRBJ1-6	.	.	TGTGCCAGCAGCTTAATCGGCAGGGCTAATTCACCCCTCCACTTT	CASSLIGRANSPLHF